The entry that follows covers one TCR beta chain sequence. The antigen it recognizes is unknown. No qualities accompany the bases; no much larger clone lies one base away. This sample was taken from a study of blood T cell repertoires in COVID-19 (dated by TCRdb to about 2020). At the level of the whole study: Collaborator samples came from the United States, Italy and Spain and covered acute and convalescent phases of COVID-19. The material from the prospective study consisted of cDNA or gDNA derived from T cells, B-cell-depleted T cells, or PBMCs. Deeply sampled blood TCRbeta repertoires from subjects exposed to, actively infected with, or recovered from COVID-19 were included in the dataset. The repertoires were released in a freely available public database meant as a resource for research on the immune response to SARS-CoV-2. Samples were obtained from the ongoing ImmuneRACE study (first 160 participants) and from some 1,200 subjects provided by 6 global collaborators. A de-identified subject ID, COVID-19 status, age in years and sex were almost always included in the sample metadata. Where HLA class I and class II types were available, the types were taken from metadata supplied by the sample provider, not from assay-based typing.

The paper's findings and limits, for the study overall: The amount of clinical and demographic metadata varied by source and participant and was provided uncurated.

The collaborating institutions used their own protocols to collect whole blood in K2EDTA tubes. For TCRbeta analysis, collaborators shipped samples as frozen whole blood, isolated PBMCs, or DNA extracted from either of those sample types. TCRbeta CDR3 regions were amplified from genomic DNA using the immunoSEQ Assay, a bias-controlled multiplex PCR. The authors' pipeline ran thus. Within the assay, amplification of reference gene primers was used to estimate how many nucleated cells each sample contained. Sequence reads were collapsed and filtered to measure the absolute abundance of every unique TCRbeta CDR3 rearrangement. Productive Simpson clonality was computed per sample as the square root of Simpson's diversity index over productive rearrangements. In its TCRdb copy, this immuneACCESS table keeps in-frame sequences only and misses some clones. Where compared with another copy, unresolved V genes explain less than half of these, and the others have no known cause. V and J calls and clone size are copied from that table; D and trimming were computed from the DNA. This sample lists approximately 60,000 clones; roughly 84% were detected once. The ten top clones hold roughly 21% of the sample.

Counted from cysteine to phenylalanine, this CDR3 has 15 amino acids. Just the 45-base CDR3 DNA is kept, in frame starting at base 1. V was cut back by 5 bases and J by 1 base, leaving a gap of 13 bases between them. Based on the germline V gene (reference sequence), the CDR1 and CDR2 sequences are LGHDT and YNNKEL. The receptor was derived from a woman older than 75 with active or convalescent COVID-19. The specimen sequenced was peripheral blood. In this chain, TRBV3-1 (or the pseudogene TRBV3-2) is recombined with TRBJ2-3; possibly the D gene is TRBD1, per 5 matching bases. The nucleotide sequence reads TGTGCCAGCAGCAAGGGGATGTCCGGCACAGATACGCAGTATTTT. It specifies CASSKGMSGTDTQYF.